The clone carrying this T cell receptor beta chain was detected many times. Its antigen is not identified. Trimming cost V 1 base and J 5 bases, with 17 bases left between them. The germline gives CDR1 LGHNA, CDR2 YNFKEQ. This CDR3 has 16 amino acids. A 5'RACE template-switching step, the method used to make TCR cDNA, added a universal primer site and UMIs. TCRdb re-called the 5' RACE reads through MiXCR, storing one row per CDR3 protein. Seen here are around 260,000 distinct CDR3 sequences, 5.2% observed once, and the top ten hold less than 3.5%. The sample originates from a study of T cells after yellow fever vaccination. Across the study: SMART-Seq v4 Ultra Low Input served to prepare low-cell-number fractions.

Notes on the study in general: Contamination by abundant bulk-population clonotypes could be present in FACS-sorted repertoires.

The input for sequencing was CD4+ T cells sorted from PBMCs, taken on the day of the yellow fever booster vaccination. This chain uses TRBV4-2 with TRBJ2-5, with D possibly TRBD2 on 6 matching bases. The sequence derives from a young man who received the YFV17D yellow fever vaccine. The CDR3 DNA reads TGTGCCAGCAGCCAAGGACTCAGACTAGGCCGGGAGACCCAGTACTTC. Translation: CASSQGLRLGRETQYF.